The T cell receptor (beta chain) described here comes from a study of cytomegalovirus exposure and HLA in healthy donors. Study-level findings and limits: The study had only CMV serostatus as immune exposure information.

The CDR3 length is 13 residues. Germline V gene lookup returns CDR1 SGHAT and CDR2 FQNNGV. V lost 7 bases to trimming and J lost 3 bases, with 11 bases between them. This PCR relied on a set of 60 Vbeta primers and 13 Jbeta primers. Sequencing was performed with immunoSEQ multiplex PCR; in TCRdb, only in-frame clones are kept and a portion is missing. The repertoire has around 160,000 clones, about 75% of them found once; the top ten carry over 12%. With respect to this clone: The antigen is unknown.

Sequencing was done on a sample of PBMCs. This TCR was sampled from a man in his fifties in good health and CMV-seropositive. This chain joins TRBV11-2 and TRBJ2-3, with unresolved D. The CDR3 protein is CASTQSSTDTQYF. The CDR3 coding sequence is TGTGCCAGCACCCAGTCCTCTACAGATACGCAGTATTTT. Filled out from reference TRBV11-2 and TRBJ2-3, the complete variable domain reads EAGVAQSPRYKIIEKRQSVAFWCNPISGHATLYWYQQILGQGPKLLIQFQNNGVVDDSQLPKDRFSAERLKGVDSTLKIQPAKLEDSAVYLCASTQSSTDTQYFGPGTRLTVL.